Described below is a single TCR beta chain sequence and its context. Antigen unknown. The data derive from a study of T cell responses to AZD1222 COVID-19 vaccine. Trimming pared 3 bases from V and 4 bases from J, leaving 13 bases between. The CDR3 runs 15 residues. Germline assignment: CDR1 SGHTA and CDR2 FQGNSA. The study's findings and limits: Elevations in Spike-specific TCR breadth and depth followed administration of two AZD1222 doses. There were repertoire samples only from the period after the peak T cell response.

The repertoire was sequenced with immunoSEQ multiplex PCR; TCRdb's copy has only in-frame clones and lacks some. The table includes roughly 150,000 clones, 90% to 95% detected once. The rearrangement uses TRBV7-2 and TRBJ2-1; either TRBD1 or TRBD2 may supply D (5 bases each). This TCR was recovered from an adult in good health. The specimen comprised peripheral blood, sampled on day 0 of AZD1222 vaccination. The CDR3 DNA reads TGTGCCAGCAGCTTCGGGACCGTCCTTTACAATGAGCAGTTCTTC. Translating gives CASSFGTVLYNEQFF. The full variable domain, its missing parts supplied by reference TRBV7-2 and TRBJ2-1, is GAGVSQSPSNKVTEKGKDVELRCDPISGHTALYWYRQSLGQGLEFLIYFQGNSAPDKSGLPSDRFSAERTGGSVSTLTIQRTQQEDSAVYLCASSFGTVLYNEQFFGPGTRLTVL.